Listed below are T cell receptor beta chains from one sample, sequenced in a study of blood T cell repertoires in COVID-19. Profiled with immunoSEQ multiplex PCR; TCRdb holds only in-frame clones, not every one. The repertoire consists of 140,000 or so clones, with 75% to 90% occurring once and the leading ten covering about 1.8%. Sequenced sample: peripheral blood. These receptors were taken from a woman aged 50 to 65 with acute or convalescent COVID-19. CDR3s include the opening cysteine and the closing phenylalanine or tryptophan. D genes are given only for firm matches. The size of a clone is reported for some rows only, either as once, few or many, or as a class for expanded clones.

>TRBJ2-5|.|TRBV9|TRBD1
CASSVGGGQGSLTQYF
TGTGCCAGCAGCGTAGGGGGGGGACAGGGCAGTTTAACCCAGTACTTC
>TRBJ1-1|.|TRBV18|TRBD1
CASSPRTGDTEAFF
TGTGCCAGCTCACCCCGGACAGGGGACACTGAAGCTTTCTTT
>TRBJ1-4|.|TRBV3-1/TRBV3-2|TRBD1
CASSPDLTGFPPLFF
TGTGCCAGCAGCCCCGACCTGACAGGGTTTCCCCCCCTGTTTTTT
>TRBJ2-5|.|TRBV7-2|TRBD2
CASSSAGGQETQYF
TGTGCCAGCAGCTCGGCGGGGGGTCAAGAGACCCAGTACTTC
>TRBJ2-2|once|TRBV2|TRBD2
CASSGTGGHNGELFF
TGTGCCAGCAGTGGGACGGGAGGGCATAACGGGGAGCTGTTTTTT
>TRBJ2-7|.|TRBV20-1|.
CSASLIKGGSSYEQYF
TGCAGTGCTAGTCTCATTAAGGGGGGGTCCTCCTACGAGCAGTACTTC
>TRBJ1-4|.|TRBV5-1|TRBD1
CASSPNTGGEKLFF
TGCGCCAGCAGCCCAAATACAGGGGGAGAAAAACTGTTTTTT
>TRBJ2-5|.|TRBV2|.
CASSLDRYQETQYF
TGTGCCAGCAGCCTTGACAGATACCAAGAGACCCAGTACTTC
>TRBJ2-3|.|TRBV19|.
CASSSTGSDTDTQYF
TGTGCCAGTAGTTCTACAGGGAGTGACACAGATACGCAGTATTTT
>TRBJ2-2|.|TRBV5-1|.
CASSLRTANTGELFF
TGCGCCAGCAGCCTACGGACAGCGAACACCGGGGAGCTGTTTTTT
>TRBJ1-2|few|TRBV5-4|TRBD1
CASSPGTVGPANYGYTF
TGTGCCAGCAGCCCAGGGACAGTAGGGCCAGCTAACTATGGCTACACCTTC
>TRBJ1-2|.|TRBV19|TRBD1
CASSPGGARYGYTF
TGTGCCAGTAGTCCAGGGGGCGCGAGATATGGCTACACCTTC
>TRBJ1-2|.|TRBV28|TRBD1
CASSSGQFGYGYTF
TGTGCCAGCAGCTCGGGACAGTTCGGCTATGGCTACACCTTC
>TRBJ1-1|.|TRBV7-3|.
CASSPGGMNTEAFF
TGTGCCAGCAGCCCGGGGGGCATGAACACTGAAGCTTTCTTT
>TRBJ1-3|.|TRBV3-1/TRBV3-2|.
CASSRLLPGNTIYF
TGTGCCAGCAGCCGATTGCTACCTGGAAACACCATATATTTT
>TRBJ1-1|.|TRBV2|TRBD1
CASSPGTEITEAFF
TGTGCCAGCAGCCCCGGGACAGAGATAACTGAAGCTTTCTTT
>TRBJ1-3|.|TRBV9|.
CASSVGGNSGNTIYF
TGTGCCAGCAGCGTAGGGGGCAACTCTGGAAACACCATATATTTT
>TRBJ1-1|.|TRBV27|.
CASRNPPGQGNTEAFF
TGTGCCAGCAGAAATCCACCGGGCCAGGGGAACACTGAAGCTTTCTTT
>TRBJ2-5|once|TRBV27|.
CASRTGNQETQYF
TGTGCCAGCCGTACAGGGAACCAAGAGACCCAGTACTTC
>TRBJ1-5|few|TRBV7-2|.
CASSLARGGNQPQHF
TGTGCCAGCAGCTTAGCTAGGGGGGGAAATCAGCCCCAGCATTTT
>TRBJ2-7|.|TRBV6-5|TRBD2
CASKAGASRSYEQYF
TGTGCCAGCAAAGCGGGGGCCTCTCGCTCCTACGAGCAGTACTTC
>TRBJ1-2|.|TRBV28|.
CASSLRPTDGYTF
TGTGCCAGCAGTTTGAGGCCAACTGATGGCTACACCTTC
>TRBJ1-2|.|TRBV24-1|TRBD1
CATSVGQGTGYTF
TGTGCCACCAGTGTGGGACAGGGCACTGGCTACACCTTC
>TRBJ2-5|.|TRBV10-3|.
CAISPDNRETQYF
TGTGCCATCAGTCCCGACAATCGAGAGACCCAGTACTTC
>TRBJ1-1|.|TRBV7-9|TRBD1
CASRWGTAEAFF
TGTGCCAGCAGGTGGGGGACAGCAGAAGCTTTCTTT
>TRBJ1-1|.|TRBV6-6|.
CASPAGEAKPNTEAFF
TGTGCCAGCCCCGCCGGAGAGGCAAAGCCGAACACTGAAGCTTTCTTT
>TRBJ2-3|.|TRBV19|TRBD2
CASSIDGRGTDTQYF
TGTGCCAGTAGTATAGATGGGAGGGGCACAGATACGCAGTATTTT
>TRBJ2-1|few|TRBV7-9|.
CASSLNGPYNEQFF
TGTGCCAGCAGCCTGAATGGGCCATACAATGAGCAGTTCTTC
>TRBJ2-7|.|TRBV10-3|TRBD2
CAIRGGGSSGTYEQYF
TGTGCCATCCGTGGGGGGGGGTCTAGCGGCACCTACGAGCAGTACTTC
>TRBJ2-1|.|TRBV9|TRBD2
CASSVGGLAGVASYNEQFF
TGTGCCAGCAGCGTAGGGGGACTAGCGGGAGTTGCCTCCTACAATGAGCAGTTCTTC
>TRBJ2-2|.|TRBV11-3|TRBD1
CASSSQGAGTGELFF
TGTGCCAGCAGCTCTCAGGGGGCAGGCACCGGGGAGCTGTTTTTT
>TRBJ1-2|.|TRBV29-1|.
CSVAPGVDGYTF
TGCAGCGTTGCCCCAGGGGTCGATGGCTACACCTTC
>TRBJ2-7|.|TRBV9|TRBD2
CASSVALAGVEQYF
TGTGCCAGCAGCGTAGCTCTAGCGGGGGTTGAGCAGTACTTC
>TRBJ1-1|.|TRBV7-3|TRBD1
CASSLQGGNTEAFF
TGTGCCAGCAGCCTACAGGGGGGGAACACTGAAGCTTTCTTT
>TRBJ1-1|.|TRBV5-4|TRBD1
CASSLEGQVNTEAFF
TGTGCCAGCAGCCTAGAAGGACAGGTGAACACTGAAGCTTTCTTT
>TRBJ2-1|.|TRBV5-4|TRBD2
CASSPTTSGRANEQFF
TGTGCCAGCAGCCCCACTACTAGCGGGAGGGCCAATGAGCAGTTCTTC
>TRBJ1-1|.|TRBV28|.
CASRGGPRGEAFF
TGTGCCAGCAGGGGAGGACCCCGTGGTGAAGCTTTCTTT
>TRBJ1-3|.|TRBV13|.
CASSLDLRGSGNTIYF
TGTGCCAGCAGCTTGGACCTCAGGGGCTCTGGAAACACCATATATTTT
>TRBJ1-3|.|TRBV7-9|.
CASSLGGPGNTIYF
TGTGCCAGCAGCTTAGGGGGGCCCGGAAACACCATATATTTT
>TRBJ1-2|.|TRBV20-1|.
CSASEQTNYGYTF
TGCAGTGCTAGTGAACAGACTAACTATGGCTACACCTTC
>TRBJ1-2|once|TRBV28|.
CASSLAQTGYGYTF
TGTGCCAGCAGTTTGGCACAGACAGGATATGGCTACACCTTC
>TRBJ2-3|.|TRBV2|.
CASSEAWASDTQYF
TGTGCCAGCAGTGAAGCGTGGGCTTCAGATACGCAGTATTTT
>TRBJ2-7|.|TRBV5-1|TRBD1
CASSLAWGQKFYEQYF
TGCGCCAGCAGCCTAGCCTGGGGACAGAAGTTCTACGAGCAGTACTTC
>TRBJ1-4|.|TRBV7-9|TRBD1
CASSRLGQGTSNEKLFF
TGTGCCAGCAGCCGACTCGGACAGGGGACGTCTAATGAAAAACTGTTTTTT
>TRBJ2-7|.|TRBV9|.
CASRAGDGSYEQYF
TGTGCCAGCAGGGCAGGGGATGGCTCCTACGAGCAGTACTTC
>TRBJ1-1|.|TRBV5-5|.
CASSLGQGYTEAFF
TGTGCCAGCAGCTTGGGGCAGGGTTACACTGAAGCTTTCTTT
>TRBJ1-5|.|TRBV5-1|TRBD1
CASSATGDQPQHF
TGCGCCAGCAGCGCGACAGGGGATCAGCCCCAGCATTTT
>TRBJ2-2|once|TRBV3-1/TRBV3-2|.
CASSLGQNGDTGELFF
TGTGCCAGCAGCCTCGGACAGAACGGAGACACCGGGGAGCTGTTTTTT
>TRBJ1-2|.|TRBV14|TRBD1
CASSQGTGGGYGYTF
TGTGCCAGCAGCCAAGGGACAGGGGGCGGCTATGGCTACACCTTC
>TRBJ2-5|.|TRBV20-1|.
CSAPLPETQYF
TGCAGTGCCCCTCTCCCAGAGACCCAGTACTTC
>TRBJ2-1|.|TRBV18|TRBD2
CASTTSGGYNEQFF
TGTGCCAGCACGACTAGCGGGGGGTACAATGAGCAGTTCTTC
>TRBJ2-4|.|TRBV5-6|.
CASSTRTVIAKNIQYF
TGTGCCAGCAGCACCCGGACAGTTATAGCCAAAAACATTCAGTACTTC
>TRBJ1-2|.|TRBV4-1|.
CASSQTDVYGYTF
TGCGCCAGCAGCCAGACAGATGTCTATGGCTACACCTTC
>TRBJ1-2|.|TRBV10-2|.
CASSETGNYGYTF
TGCGCCAGCAGTGAGACAGGGAACTATGGCTACACCTTC
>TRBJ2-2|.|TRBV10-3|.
CAIRNRLLNTGELFF
TGTGCCATCAGGAACAGGTTACTGAACACCGGGGAGCTGTTTTTT
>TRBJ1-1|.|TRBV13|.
CASSLYPGTNMNTEAFF
TGTGCCAGCAGCCTCTACCCCGGGACAAACATGAACACTGAAGCTTTCTTT
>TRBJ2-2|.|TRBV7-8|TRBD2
CASSFGGGSSGELFF
TGTGCCAGCAGCTTCGGTGGCGGGAGCAGCGGGGAGCTGTTTTTT
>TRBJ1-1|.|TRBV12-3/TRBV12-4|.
CASSSGGSGEAFF
TGTGCCAGCAGTTCAGGAGGGTCGGGAGAAGCTTTCTTT
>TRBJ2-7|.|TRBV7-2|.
CASSLAEGTEQYF
TGTGCCAGCAGCTTAGCGGAGGGAACCGAGCAGTACTTC